A single sample is the source of the 8 T cell receptor beta chains below, sequenced in a study of CD8 T cells in ankylosing spondylitis. Each CDR3 protein gets one entry after TCRdb re-called the 5' RACE reads with MiXCR. The data hold over 60,000 distinct CDR3 sequences, with about 5.4% observed a single time. The material sequenced was blood, either unsorted or a sorted T cell fraction (not recorded which). The receptors were gathered from a male donor with ankylosing spondylitis or in good health (not recorded which).

This clonotype was detected many times. The rearrangement joins TRBV7-9 to TRBJ2-3; TRBD1 matches at 7 bases. The trim removed 5 bases at V and 2 bases at J, leaving 7 bases unmatched. This CDR3 is built from 15 residues. The germline V gene encodes CDR1 SEHNR and CDR2 FQNEAQ (reference sequence). The CDR3 protein is CASSRGQSPTDTQYF. The CDR3 coding sequence is TGTGCCAGCAGCAGGGGACAGTCTCCCACAGATACGCAGTATTTT. Full variable domain (rest looked up from reference TRBV7-9 and TRBJ2-3): DTGVSQNPRHKITKRGQNVTFRCDPISEHNRLYWYRQTLGQGPEFLTYFQNEAQLEKSRLLSDRFSAERPKGSFSTLEIQRTEQGDSAMYLCASSRGQSPTDTQYFGPGTRLTVL.

This clonotype was counted many times. The rearrangement links TRBV20-1 to TRBJ1-2; D is undetermined. V lost 1 base, J lost 5 bases, and 14 bases lay in between. The CDR3 has 14 amino acids. Germline values: CDR1 DFQATT, CDR2 SNEGSKA (reference sequence). In DNA form, the CDR3 reads TGCAGTGCTAGAGGACACATCTCGGGGTATGGCTACACCTTC. It translates to CSARGHISGYGYTF.

This clonotype occurred many times. The chain recombines TRBV15 with TRBJ2-7, with 8 nucleotides matching TRBD1. Germline assignment: CDR1 LNHNV and CDR2 YYDKDF (reference sequence). The CDR3 length is 15 residues. The V gene end was trimmed by 0 bases and the J gene end by 5 bases; junction bases not matched to a gene: 6. The DNA for the CDR3 is TGTGCCACCAGCAGAGAGGACAGGGTGCGTGACGAGCAGTACTTC. Amino acid sequence: CATSREDRVRDEQYF. The full variable domain, in which reference TRBV15 and TRBJ2-7 provide the parts outside the CDR3, is DAMVIQNPRYQVTQFGKPVTLSCSQTLNHNVMYWYQQKSSQAPKLLFHYYDKDFNNEADTPDNFQSRRPNTSFCFLDIRSPGLGDTAMYLCATSREDRVRDEQYFGPGTRLTVT.

At least ten counts were recorded for this clonotype. This chain joins TRBV10-3 and TRBJ2-5; 12 nucleotides agree with TRBD2. The V gene end was trimmed by 2 bases and the J gene end by 6 bases; junction bases not matched to a gene: 1. The CDR3 is 14 amino acids. Germline CDR1 is ENHRY and CDR2 is SYGVKD. CDR3 DNA: TGTGCCATCAGTGAGACTAGCGGGGGGCAGACCCAGTACTTC. This codes for CAISETSGGQTQYF.

In this sample, this clonotype turned up many times. V usage is TRBV6-2 or TRBV6-3 and J usage is TRBJ2-7; possible D gene TRBD1, 5 bases. Trimming removed 0 bases at V and 0 bases at J, with 12 bases between. CDR1 is MNHEY, CDR2 SVGEGT, per germline. The CDR3 contains 16 residues. For the CDR3, the DNA is TGTGCCAGCAGTTACTCGCACAGGACAAACTCCTACGAGCAGTACTTC. Its translation is CASSYSHRTNSYEQYF.

This clonotype has ten or more counts. V and J are TRBV7-2 and TRBJ1-1, with TRBD1 as a possible D gene (6 bases). The CDR3 has 15 residues. V lost 5 bases and J 0 bases, leaving 13 bases between the germline ends. Germline CDR1 and CDR2: SGHTA and FQGNSA. The CDR3 sequence: CASSIIQGMNTEAFF. Here the CDR3 DNA reads TGTGCCAGCAGCATCATACAGGGCATGAACACTGAAGCTTTCTTT.

In its sample, this clonotype was seen many times. The chain joins TRBV20-1 to TRBJ2-2; TRBD1 is a possible D gene (5 bases). With 4 bases removed from V and 6 bases from J, the gap between germline ends came to 12 bases. CDR3 length equals 13 residues. Germline V gene sequence: CDR1 DFQATT, CDR2 SNEGSKA (reference sequence). CDR3 region: CSATRAASGELFF. In nucleotides, the CDR3 is TGCAGTGCTACCAGGGCAGCATCCGGGGAGCTGTTTTTT.

This clonotype appeared many times. This rearrangement joins TRBV7-3 to TRBJ2-2; D is undetermined. CDR3 length equals 14 residues. The germline V gene has CDR1 SGHTA and CDR2 FQGTGA. Deletions cut 6 bases from V and 6 bases from J, with 14 bases between. CDR3 sequence reads: CASSPGRIAGELFF. CDR3 nucleotides: TGTGCCAGCAGTCCAGGAAGAATAGCCGGGGAGCTGTTTTTT.